A single sample is the source of the 11 T cell receptor beta chains below, sequenced in a study of beta chain features in type 1 diabetes. The authors reverse transcribed all of the isolated RNA, so sequencing captured expressed TCRB transcripts. Sequencing was performed with immunoSEQ multiplex PCR; in TCRdb, only in-frame clones are kept and a portion is missing. This sample has over 300,000 clones; approximately 8.2% occur once, and the top ten carry roughly 0.44%. The sequenced sample consisted of central memory CD4+ T cells from blood. The receptor source for this set is a woman aged 18 to 35 in good health.

This clone was seen a few times. The rearrangement joins TRBV5-1 to TRBJ2-2; 9 nucleotides agree with TRBD2. This CDR3 region has 14 residues. V shed 3 bases, J shed 8 bases, and the junction held 5 bases outside the gene matches. Germline V lookup: CDR1 SGHRS, CDR2 YFSETQ. Here the CDR3 reads CASSSGLAEGELFF. CDR3 coding DNA: TGCGCCAGCAGCTCGGGACTAGCCGAAGGGGAGCTGTTTTTT.

This clone was recorded a few times. The genes are TRBV4-3 and TRBJ2-1, with 8 nucleotides matching TRBD2. Germline CDR1 is LGHNA and CDR2 is YSLEER. V dropped 2 bases and J dropped 5; count of bases not matched to a gene: 11. CDR3 length equals 17 residues. The DNA for the CDR3 is TGCGCCAGCAGCCAACAAAGGGGCGGGAGGATCAACAATGAGCAGTTCTTC. Protein: CASSQQRGGRINNEQFF.

V is TRBV2 and J is TRBJ1-5; D is ambiguous. The V gene lost 6 bases and the J gene lost 6 bases, with 12 bases spanning the gap. Germline V CDR1 and CDR2: SNHLY, FYNNEI. There are 13 residues in the CDR3. The chain's CDR3 is CASRQVWGQPQHF. The CDR3 DNA is TGTGCCAGCAGGCAGGTTTGGGGTCAGCCCCAGCATTTT. The entire variable domain, with the rest obtained from reference TRBV2 and TRBJ1-5, is as follows: EPEVTQTPSHQVTQMGQEVILRCVPISNHLYFYWYRQILGQKVEFLVSFYNNEISEKSEIFDDQFSVERPDGSNFTLKIRSTKLEDSAMYFCASRQVWGQPQHFGDGTRLSIL.

Ten or more counts support this clone. The chain uses TRBV7-2 and TRBJ2-3; D unclear. The CDR3 loop spans 13 amino acids. Trimming stripped 3 bases from V and 2 bases from J, with 6 bases between. CDR1 is SGHTA, CDR2 FQGNSA, per germline. The CDR3 DNA reads TGTGCCAGCAGCTTGAGGCTCACAGATACGCAGTATTTT. This translates into CASSLRLTDTQYF. The variable domain in full, with the rest retrieved from reference TRBV7-2 and TRBJ2-3, is GAGVSQSPSNKVTEKGKDVELRCDPISGHTALYWYRQSLGQGLEFLIYFQGNSAPDKSGLPSDRFSAERTGGSVSTLTIQRTQQEDSAVYLCASSLRLTDTQYFGPGTRLTVL.

This clone has only a few counts. The junction shows a germline mismatch at one end, possibly a read error. This sequence joins TRBV10-3 and TRBJ2-1, with 11 bases lining up with TRBD2. The CDR3 is 16 residues long. Per germline, CDR1 ENHRY and CDR2 SYGVKD. The CDR3, as DNA: TGTGCCAGCAGTTTATATAGCGGGAGGGCCCTCGATGAGCAGTTCTTC. Translating gives CASSLYSGRALDEQFF.

This chain joins TRBV7-9 and TRBJ1-3; D gene ambiguous. The CDR3 sequence is 18 residues long. The germline V and J ends were trimmed by 0 bases and 0 bases, with 15 bases remaining between them. Germline assignment: CDR1 SEHNR and CDR2 FQNEAQ (reference sequence). The CDR3 nucleotides read TGTGCCAGCAGCTTAGCGCTCGGCAGTCTTCGCTCTGGAAACACCATATATTTT. Its protein product is CASSLALGSLRSGNTIYF.

Only a few counts were recorded for this clone. Other DNA sequences from this sample encode an identical CDR3 as well. In DNA form, the CDR3 reads TGTGCCAGCAGCTTACCTAGGACAGGTATGAACACTGAAGCTTTCTTT. Protein product: CASSLPRTGMNTEAFF. This chain joins TRBV7-9 and TRBJ1-1; 7 bases are a match to TRBD1. Germline V gene data show CDR1 as SEHNR and CDR2 as FQNEAQ (reference sequence). J lost 0 bases, V lost 2 bases, and 6 bases had no gene match. The CDR3 sequence is 16 residues long.

About this clone: One base away lies a much larger clone, so this may be a sequencing read error. The chain employs TRBV13 and TRBJ2-1; D gene ambiguous. CDR1 and CDR2 from the germline V gene are PRHDT and FYEKMQ (reference sequence). The V gene lost 2 bases and the J gene lost 7 bases, with 0 bases spanning the gap. This CDR3 contains 10 residues. The CDR3 nucleotides are TGTGCCAGCAGCTTAAATGAGCAGTTCTTC. It is translated as CASSLNEQFF.

This clone was observed a few times. The chain has TRBV6-1 and TRBJ2-1; possible D gene TRBD2, 6 bases. V dropped 4 bases and J dropped 4 bases, with 20 bases sitting between them. Looked up from germline, CDR1 is MNHNS and CDR2 is SASEGT. The CDR3 consists of 17 residues. The CDR3 is CASSVAAGKHYYNEQFF. CDR3 DNA sequence: TGTGCCAGCAGTGTGGCTGCGGGGAAGCATTATTACAATGAGCAGTTCTTC.

V is TRBV6-6 and J is TRBJ1-1; D gene ambiguous. Per germline, CDR1 MNHNY and CDR2 SVGAGI (reference sequence). This CDR3 region has 14 residues. The V end was cut by 2 bases, the J end by 3 bases, with 10 bases between. CDR3 nucleotides: TGTGCCAGCAGTTACGACTCCCTGGACACTGAAGCTTTCTTT. It encodes CASSYDSLDTEAFF.

This clone has just a few counts. This chain joins TRBV11-2 and TRBJ2-7; the match to TRBD2 covers 7 bases. V gave up 5 bases and J gave up 6 bases; unmatched junction bases: 13. CDR1 is SGHAT and CDR2 is FQNNGV in the germline V gene. This CDR3 has 15 amino acids. The CDR3 sequence: CASSTRTRRLGEQYF. The CDR3, as DNA: TGTGCCAGCAGCACCAGGACTAGACGACTAGGCGAGCAGTACTTC.